This TCR beta chain was documented in a study of Graves' ophthalmopathy and Graves' hyperthyroidism. About the research overall: Hyperthyroidism qualified as stable when ophthalmopathy did not develop within 18 months of follow-up. Study-wide results and limits: In blood, most expanded thyroid clonotypes above 0.001 frequency were also detected. A 13-signature model separated ophthalmopathy from stable hyperthyroidism, reaching around 89% sensitivity and roughly 82% specificity cross-validated.

Investigators amplified TCR beta CDR3 regions from RNA transcripts. Investigators did first-round RT-PCR with HTBI primers, then second-round multiplex PCR. TCRdb analysed the multiplex PCR reads with MiXCR anew, one entry per CDR3 protein. The sample yields a few hundred thousand distinct CDR3 sequences, about 40% seen once. The CDR3 spans 16 residues. Germline V gives CDR1 SGHDN, CDR2 FVKESK. V dropped 1 base and J dropped 4 bases, with 11 bases sitting between them. This clonotype was seen ten or more times. Antigen: not known. The genes are TRBV14 and TRBJ1-6, with D perhaps matching TRBD1 (6 bases). Sequencing was performed on peripheral blood or thyroid tissue (not recorded which). The sequence derives from an adult man with Graves' hyperthyroidism. The CDR3 DNA sequence: TGTGCCAGCAGCCAAGTCGTAGGGACATATAATTCACCCCTCCACTTT. This codes for CASSQVVGTYNSPLHF.